This T cell receptor (beta chain) was sequenced in a study of T cell changes during pregnancy in multiple sclerosis. This CDR3 spans 12 amino acids. The V and J ends lost 6 bases and 5 bases respectively, with 7 bases between them. Germline V lookup: CDR1 SEHNR, CDR2 FQNEAQ (reference sequence). TCRdb keeps only in-frame clones here, not all; method: immunoSEQ multiplex PCR. The data hold 20,000 to 25,000 clones, with about 85% observed a single time. Source: CD8+ T cells from peripheral blood mononuclear cells, taken in the first trimester of pregnancy. The receptor was derived from a female donor in good health, enrolled as a control in a pregnancy study. The V and J genes are TRBV7-9 and TRBJ1-4; tentative D call: TRBD1 (5 bases). In nucleotides, the CDR3 is TGTGCCAGCAGGGCAGGGAATGAAAAACTGTTTTTT. Its translation: CASRAGNEKLFF. Supplemented by reference TRBV7-9 and TRBJ1-4, the full variable domain reads DTGVSQNPRHKITKRGQNVTFRCDPISEHNRLYWYRQTLGQGPEFLTYFQNEAQLEKSRLLSDRFSAERPKGSFSTLEIQRTEQGDSAMYLCASRAGNEKLFFGSGTQLSVL.